This T cell receptor beta chain appears in the sequencing data of a study of blood T cells in healthy people across ages. Whole-study findings and limits: Diversity of TCR beta per million T cells declined in a roughly linear way with age. Naive T cell percentage showed a strong correlation with TCR beta diversity.

For this clonotype: Antigen: not known.

Germline lookup yields CDR1 SGHNT and CDR2 YENEEA. This CDR3 has 15 residues. V was shortened by 3 bases and J by 12 bases, with 21 bases between the two germline ends. Donors gave 8.5 to 10 milliliters of peripheral blood apiece. The second PCR ran roughly 6 to 11 cycles with a sample-barcoded 5' primer and J-beta primers. TCRdb analysed the 5' RACE reads with MiXCR anew, one entry per CDR3 protein. The sample records more than 550,000 distinct CDR3 sequences, approximately 22% being singletons. V and J are TRBV11-3 and TRBJ2-1; D uncertain. The sequence came from a man aged 65 to 85 in good health. Sequencing was carried out using blood. This CDR3 reads CASSFRPTRQWGQFF. Written as DNA, the CDR3 is TGTGCCAGCAGCTTCAGGCCCACCCGTCAATGGGGGCAGTTCTTC. Combining the CDR3 with reference TRBV11-3 and TRBJ2-1 gives the whole variable domain EAGVVQSPRYKIIEKKQPVAFWCNPISGHNTLYWYLQNLGQGPELLIRYENEEAVDDSQLPKDRFSAERLKGVDSTLKIQPAELGDSAVYLCASSFRPTRQWGQFFGPGTRLTVL.